This T cell receptor beta chain comes out of a study of shared clonotypes between healthy human individuals. Across several immunoSEQ plates, the genomic DNA of each subset was split evenly. TCRdb's table, derived via immunoSEQ multiplex PCR, lists solely in-frame clones and lacks some. Among 1.6 million or so clones listed, roughly 95% were seen once. Regarding this clone: The antigen is undetermined.

Per the germline V gene, CDR1 is SGDLS and CDR2 is YYNGEE. The CDR3 has 17 residues. V shed 0 bases and J 6 bases; nucleotides not matched to a gene: 13. The study, taken as a whole, reports: Sharing of clonotypes among donors was expected to vary with sequencing depth.

The source is a man between 25 and 39 years old in good health. V and J are TRBV9 and TRBJ2-3; 7 bases fit TRBD2. The material sequenced was naive CD4+ T cells sorted from blood. The subset: CD45RA+ positively selected. The CDR3 protein is CASSVEHREAPRDTQYF. CDR3 nucleotides: TGTGCCAGCAGCGTAGAACACCGGGAGGCCCCACGGGATACGCAGTATTTT.